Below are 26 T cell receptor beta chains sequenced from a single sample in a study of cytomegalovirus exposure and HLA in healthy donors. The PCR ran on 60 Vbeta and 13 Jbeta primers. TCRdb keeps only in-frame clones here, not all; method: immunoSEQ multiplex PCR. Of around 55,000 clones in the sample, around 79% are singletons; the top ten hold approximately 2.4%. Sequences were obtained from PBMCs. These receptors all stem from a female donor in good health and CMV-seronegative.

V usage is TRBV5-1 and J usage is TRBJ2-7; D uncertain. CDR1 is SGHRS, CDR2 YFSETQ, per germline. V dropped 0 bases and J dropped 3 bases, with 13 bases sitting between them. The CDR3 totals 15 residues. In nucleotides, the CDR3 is TGCGCCAGCAGCTTGGGAGGCGTCCTCCGCTACGAGCAGTACTTC. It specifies CASSLGGVLRYEQYF.

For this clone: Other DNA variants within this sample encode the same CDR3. The CDR3 sequence is CASSLQGSHGYTF. The CDR3 coding sequence is TGTGCCAGCAGCTTACAGGGTTCTCATGGCTACACCTTC. The chain has TRBV7-2 and TRBJ1-2; maybe TRBD1 (5 bases). CDR3 length: 13 residues. V was pared by 2 bases and J by 6 bases, with 10 bases between. Germline CDR1 is SGHTA and CDR2 is FQGNSA.

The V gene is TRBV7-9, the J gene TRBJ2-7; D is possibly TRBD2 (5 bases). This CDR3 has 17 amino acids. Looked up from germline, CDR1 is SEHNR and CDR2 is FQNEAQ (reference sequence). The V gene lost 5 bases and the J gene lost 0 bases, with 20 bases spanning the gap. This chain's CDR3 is CASSDRVGEVNSYEQYF. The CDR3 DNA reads TGTGCCAGCAGCGACCGGGTGGGAGAGGTGAACTCCTACGAGCAGTACTTC.

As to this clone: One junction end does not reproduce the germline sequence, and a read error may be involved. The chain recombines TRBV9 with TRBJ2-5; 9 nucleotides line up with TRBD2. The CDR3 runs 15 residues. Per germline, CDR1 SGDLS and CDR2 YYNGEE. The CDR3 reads CASTVSAGGGETQYF. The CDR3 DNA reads TGTGCCAGCACCGTATCGGCGGGAGGGGGAGAGACCCAGTACTTC.

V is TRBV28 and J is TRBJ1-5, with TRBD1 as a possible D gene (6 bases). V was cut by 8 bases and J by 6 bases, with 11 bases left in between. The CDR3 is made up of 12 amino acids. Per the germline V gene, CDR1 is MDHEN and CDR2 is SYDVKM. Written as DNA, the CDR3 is TGTGCCAGCGGACAGCCGCGTCAGCCCCAGCATTTT. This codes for CASGQPRQPQHF.

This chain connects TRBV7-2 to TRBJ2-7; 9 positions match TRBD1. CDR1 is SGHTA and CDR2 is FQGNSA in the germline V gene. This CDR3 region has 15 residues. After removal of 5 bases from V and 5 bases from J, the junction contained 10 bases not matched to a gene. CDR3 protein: CASSGGTGNIHEQYF. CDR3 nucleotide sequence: TGTGCCAGCAGCGGCGGGACAGGGAATATACACGAGCAGTACTTC.

CDR3 protein: CASSSGTSEYYEQYF. The DNA for the CDR3 is TGTGCCAGCAGCTCCGGGACTAGCGAATACTACGAGCAGTACTTC. This sequence joins TRBV9 and TRBJ2-7; TRBD2 matches 10 bases. The CDR3 sequence is 15 residues long. The germline CDR1 and CDR2 sequences are SGDLS and YYNGEE. Trimming cost V 4 bases and J 3 bases; bases outside gene matches: 7.

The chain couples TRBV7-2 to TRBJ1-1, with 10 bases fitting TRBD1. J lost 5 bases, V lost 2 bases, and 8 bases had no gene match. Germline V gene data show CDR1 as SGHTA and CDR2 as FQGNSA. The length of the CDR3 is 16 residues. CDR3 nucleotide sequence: TGTGCCAGCAGCTTAAGGGGACAGGGGTTGAGGACTGAAGCTTTCTTT. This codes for CASSLRGQGLRTEAFF.

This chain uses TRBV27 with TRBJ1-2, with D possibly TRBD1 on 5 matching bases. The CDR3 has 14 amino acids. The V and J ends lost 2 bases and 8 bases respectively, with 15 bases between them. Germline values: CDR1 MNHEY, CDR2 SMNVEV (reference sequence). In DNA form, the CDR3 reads TGTGCCAGCAGTTTAAACAGGCGCGATGGGGGCTACACCTTC. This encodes CASSLNRRDGGYTF.

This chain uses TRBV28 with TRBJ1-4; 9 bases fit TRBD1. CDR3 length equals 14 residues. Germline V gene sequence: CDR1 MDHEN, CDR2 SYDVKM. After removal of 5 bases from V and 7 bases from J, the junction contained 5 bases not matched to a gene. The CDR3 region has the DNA TGTGCCAGCAGTCAAGACAGGGGGGTTGAAAAACTGTTTTTT. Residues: CASSQDRGVEKLFF.

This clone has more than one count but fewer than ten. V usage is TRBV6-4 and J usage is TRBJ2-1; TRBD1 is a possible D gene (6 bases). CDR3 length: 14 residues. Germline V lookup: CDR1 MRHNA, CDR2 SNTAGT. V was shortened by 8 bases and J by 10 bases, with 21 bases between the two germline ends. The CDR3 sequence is CASSSEPGQREQFF. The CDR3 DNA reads TGTGCCAGCTCGTCTGAGCCGGGACAACGAGAGCAGTTCTTC.

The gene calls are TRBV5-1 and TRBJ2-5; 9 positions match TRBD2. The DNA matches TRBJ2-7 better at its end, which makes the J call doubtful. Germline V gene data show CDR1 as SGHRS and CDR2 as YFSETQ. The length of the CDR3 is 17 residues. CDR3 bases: TGCGCCAGTAGAGCGGGGGGTCCTACCGGCGCCGTCTACGAGCAGTACTTC. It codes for CASRAGGPTGAVYEQYF.

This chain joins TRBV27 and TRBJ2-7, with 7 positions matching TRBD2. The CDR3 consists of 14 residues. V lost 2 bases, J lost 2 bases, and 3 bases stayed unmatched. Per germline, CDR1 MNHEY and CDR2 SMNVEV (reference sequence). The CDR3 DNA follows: TGTGCCAGCAGTTTAGCGGGAGTCGCCTACGAGCAGTACTTC. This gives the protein CASSLAGVAYEQYF.

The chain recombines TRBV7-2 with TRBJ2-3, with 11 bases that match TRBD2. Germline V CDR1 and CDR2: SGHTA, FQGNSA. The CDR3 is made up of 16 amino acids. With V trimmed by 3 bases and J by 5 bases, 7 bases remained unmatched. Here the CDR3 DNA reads TGTGCCAGCAGCTTGTTTAGCGGGGGGGGAAGAGATACGCAGTATTTT. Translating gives CASSLFSGGGRDTQYF. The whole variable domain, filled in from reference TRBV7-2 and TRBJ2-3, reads GAGVSQSPSNKVTEKGKDVELRCDPISGHTALYWYRQSLGQGLEFLIYFQGNSAPDKSGLPSDRFSAERTGGSVSTLTIQRTQQEDSAVYLCASSLFSGGGRDTQYFGPGTRLTVL.

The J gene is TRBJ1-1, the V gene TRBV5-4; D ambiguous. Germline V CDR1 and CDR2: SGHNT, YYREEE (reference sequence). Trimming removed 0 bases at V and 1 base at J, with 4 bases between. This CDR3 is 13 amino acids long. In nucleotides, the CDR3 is TGTGCCAGCAGCTTGGACAGGAACACTGAAGCTTTCTTT. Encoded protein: CASSLDRNTEAFF.

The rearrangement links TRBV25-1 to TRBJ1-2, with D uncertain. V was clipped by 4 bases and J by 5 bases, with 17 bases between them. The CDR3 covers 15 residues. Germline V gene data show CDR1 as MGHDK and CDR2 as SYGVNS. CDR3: CASSGTVDGGYGYTF. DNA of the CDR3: TGTGCCAGCAGTGGAACGGTCGACGGCGGGTATGGCTACACCTTC.

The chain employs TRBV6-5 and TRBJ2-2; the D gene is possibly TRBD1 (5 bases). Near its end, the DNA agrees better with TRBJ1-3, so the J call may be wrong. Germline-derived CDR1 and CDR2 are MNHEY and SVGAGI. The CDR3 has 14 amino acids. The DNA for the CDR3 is TGTGCCAGCAGTTACAGGGGTTCTGGAAACACCATATATTTT. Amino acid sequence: CASSYRGSGNTIYF.

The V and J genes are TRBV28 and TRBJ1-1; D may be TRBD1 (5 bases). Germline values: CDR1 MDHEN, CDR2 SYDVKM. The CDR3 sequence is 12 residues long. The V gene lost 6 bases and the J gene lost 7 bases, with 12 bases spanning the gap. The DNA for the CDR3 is TGTGCCAGCAGACCTAGACAGTTTGAAGCTTTCTTT. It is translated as CASRPRQFEAFF. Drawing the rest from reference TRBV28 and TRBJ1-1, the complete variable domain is DVKVTQSSRYLVKRTGEKVFLECVQDMDHENMFWYRQDPGLGLRLIYFSYDVKMKEKGDIPEGYSVSREKKERFSLILESASTNQTSMYLCASRPRQFEAFFGQGTRLTVV.

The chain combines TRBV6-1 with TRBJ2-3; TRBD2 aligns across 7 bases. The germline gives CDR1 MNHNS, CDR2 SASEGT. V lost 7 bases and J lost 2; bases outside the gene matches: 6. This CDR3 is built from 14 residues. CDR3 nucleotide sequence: TGTGCCAGCACCGGGGGGACTTACACAGATACGCAGTATTTT. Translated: CASTGGTYTDTQYF.

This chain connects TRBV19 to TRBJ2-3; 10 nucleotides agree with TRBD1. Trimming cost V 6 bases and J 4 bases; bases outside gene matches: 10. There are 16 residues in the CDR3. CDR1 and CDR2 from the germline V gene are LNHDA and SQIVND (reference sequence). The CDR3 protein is CASSKDRGVGSDTQYF. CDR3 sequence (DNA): TGTGCCAGTAGCAAGGACAGGGGGGTTGGATCAGATACGCAGTATTTT. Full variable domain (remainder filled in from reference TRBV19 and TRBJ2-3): DGGITQSPKYLFRKEGQNVTLSCEQNLNHDAMYWYRQDPGQGLRLIYYSQIVNDFQKGDIAEGYSVSREKKESFPLTVTSAQKNPTAFYLCASSKDRGVGSDTQYFGPGTRLTVL.

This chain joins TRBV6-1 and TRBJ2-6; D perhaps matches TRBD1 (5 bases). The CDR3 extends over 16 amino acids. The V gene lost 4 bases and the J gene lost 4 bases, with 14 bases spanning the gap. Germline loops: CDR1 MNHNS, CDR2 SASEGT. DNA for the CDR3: TGTGCCAGCAGTGTCTCGACAGTGTCCGGGGCCAACGTCCTGACTTTC. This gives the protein CASSVSTVSGANVLTF.

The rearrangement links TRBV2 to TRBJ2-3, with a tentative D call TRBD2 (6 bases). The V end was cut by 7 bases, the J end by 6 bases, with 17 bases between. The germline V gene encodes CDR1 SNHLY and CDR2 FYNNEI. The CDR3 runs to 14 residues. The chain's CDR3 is CASMPRGLGDTQYF. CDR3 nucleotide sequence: TGTGCCAGCATGCCGCGGGGCCTGGGGGATACGCAGTATTTT.

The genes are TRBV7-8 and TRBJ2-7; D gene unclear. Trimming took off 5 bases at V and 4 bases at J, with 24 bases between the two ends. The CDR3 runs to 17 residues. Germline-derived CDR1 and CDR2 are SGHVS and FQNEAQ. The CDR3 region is CASSPEARFPDQYEQYF. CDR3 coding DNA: TGTGCCAGCAGCCCCGAAGCGAGGTTCCCCGATCAATACGAGCAGTACTTC.

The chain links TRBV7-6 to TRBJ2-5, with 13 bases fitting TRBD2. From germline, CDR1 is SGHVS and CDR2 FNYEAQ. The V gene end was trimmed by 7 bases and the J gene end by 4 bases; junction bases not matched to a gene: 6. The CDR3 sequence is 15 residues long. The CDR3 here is CASTATSGRRETQYF. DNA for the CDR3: TGTGCCAGCACCGCGACTAGCGGGAGGCGAGAGACCCAGTACTTC.

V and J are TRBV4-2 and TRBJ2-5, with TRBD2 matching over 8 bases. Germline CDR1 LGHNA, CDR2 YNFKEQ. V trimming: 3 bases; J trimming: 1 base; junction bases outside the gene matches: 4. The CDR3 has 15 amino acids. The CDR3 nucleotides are TGTGCCAGCAGCCACACTACTAGCGGCCAAGAGACCCAGTACTTC. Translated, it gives CASSHTTSGQETQYF.

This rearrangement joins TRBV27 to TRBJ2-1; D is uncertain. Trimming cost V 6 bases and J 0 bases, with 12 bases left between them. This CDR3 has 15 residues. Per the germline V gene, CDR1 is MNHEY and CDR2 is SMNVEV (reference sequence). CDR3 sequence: CASSRSPSSYNEQFF. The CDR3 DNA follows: TGTGCCAGCAGCCGGTCCCCGAGCTCCTACAATGAGCAGTTCTTC.